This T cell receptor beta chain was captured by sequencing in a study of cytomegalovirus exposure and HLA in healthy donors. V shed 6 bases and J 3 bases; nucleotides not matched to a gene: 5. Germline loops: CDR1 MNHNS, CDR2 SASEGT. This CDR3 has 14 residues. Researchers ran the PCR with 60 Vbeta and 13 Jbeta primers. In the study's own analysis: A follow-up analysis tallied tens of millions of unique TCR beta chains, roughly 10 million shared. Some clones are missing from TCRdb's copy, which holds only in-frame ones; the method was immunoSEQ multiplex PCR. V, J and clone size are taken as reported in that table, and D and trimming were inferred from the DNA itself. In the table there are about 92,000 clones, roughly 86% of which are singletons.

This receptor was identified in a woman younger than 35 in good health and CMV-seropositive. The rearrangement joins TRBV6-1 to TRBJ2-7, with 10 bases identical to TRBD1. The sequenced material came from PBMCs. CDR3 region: CASRWDRGVYEQYF. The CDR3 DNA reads TGTGCCAGCAGATGGGACAGGGGCGTCTACGAGCAGTACTTC.